This T cell receptor (beta chain) emerged from a study of OX40 agonist ivuxolimab in advanced cancers. TCRdb's table, derived via immunoSEQ multiplex PCR, lists solely in-frame clones and lacks some. The sample has around 30,000 clones, roughly 87% seen once. This CDR3 has 19 residues. V lost 2 bases and J lost 0, with 23 bases in between. Germline V CDR1 and CDR2: GTSNPN, SVGIG (reference sequence). The starting material was CD4+ or CD8+ T cells sorted from blood, obtained in a trial of the OX40 agonist ivuxolimab. The chain recombines TRBV30 with TRBJ1-5, with D possibly TRBD1 on 5 matching bases. The source is an adult with an advanced solid tumor such as melanoma, head and neck, liver or kidney cancer. The CDR3 coding sequence is TGTGCCTGGAGTCCCCCGTTCGGGGGATTCAGATTTAGCAATCAGCCCCAGCATTTT. This translates into CAWSPPFGGFRFSNQPQHF.